One sample yielded the 30 T cell receptor beta chains listed below, sequenced in a study of identical twins. Via MiXCR, TCRdb re-called the 5' RACE reads, giving one row per CDR3 protein. Here the sample spans more than 250,000 distinct CDR3 sequences, less than 9% being singletons. The sample was also reused in another study, on yellow fever vaccine responses in identical twins.

Sequenced: memory (CD45RO+) T cells sorted from blood. All receptors come from a young woman in good health.

V is TRBV20-1 and J is TRBJ2-5, with 11 bases fitting TRBD2. After removal of 5 bases from V and 3 bases from J, the junction contained 5 bases not matched to a gene. The germline gives CDR1 DFQATT, CDR2 SNEGSKA (reference sequence). The CDR3 runs to 14 residues. CDR3 bases: TGCAGTGCTCCAGGGACTAGCGGAAAAGAGACCCAGTACTTC. Its translation is CSAPGTSGKETQYF.

Many counts were recorded for this clonotype. The V gene is TRBV24-1, the J gene TRBJ2-6; 7 bases agree with TRBD2. Germline loops: CDR1 KGHDR, CDR2 SFDVKD. This CDR3 contains 17 residues. After removal of 7 bases from V and 2 bases from J, the junction contained 10 bases not matched to a gene. CDR3 in amino acids: CATRAGVGLPGANVLTF. The CDR3 coding sequence is TGTGCCACCAGGGCGGGGGTAGGCTTACCTGGGGCCAACGTCCTGACTTTC.

There are a few counts of this clonotype. V usage is TRBV5-1 and J usage is TRBJ2-4; D perhaps matches TRBD2 (6 bases). The germline CDR1 and CDR2 sequences are SGHRS and YFSETQ. There are 15 residues in the CDR3. The V end lost 6 bases, the J end lost 8 bases, and 21 bases lay between the germline ends. The DNA of the CDR3 is TGCGCCAGCACCGCGGAGGGCCAGAGGTCGGACATTCAGTACTTC. Translated: CASTAEGQRSDIQYF.

This clonotype was observed many times. The V and J genes are TRBV6-1 and TRBJ1-1; D is uncertain. CDR3 size: 12 residues. V shed 6 bases and J shed 1 base, with 6 bases lying between them. The germline V gene encodes CDR1 MNHNS and CDR2 SASEGT. This CDR3 reads CASSAGNTEAFF. CDR3 in DNA: TGTGCCAGCAGCGCAGGGAACACTGAAGCTTTCTTT.

This clonotype was seen at least ten times. J is TRBJ2-3 and V is TRBV2, with D maybe TRBD2 (7 bases). V gave up 4 bases and J gave up 2 bases, with 13 bases separating them. This CDR3 is built from 15 residues. Looked up from germline, CDR1 is SNHLY and CDR2 is FYNNEI. The CDR3 sequence: CASSVGGPFTDTQYF. Written as DNA, the CDR3 is TGTGCCAGCAGTGTGGGGGGGCCTTTCACAGATACGCAGTATTTT.

This clonotype has a handful of counts. The V and J genes are TRBV20-1 and TRBJ2-5; TRBD2 matches 7 bases. The CDR3 runs 11 residues. Germline V gene lookup returns CDR1 DFQATT and CDR2 SNEGSKA (reference sequence). V was clipped by 6 bases and J by 5 bases; unmatched bases: 3. CDR3 in DNA: TGCAGTGCGGGGCGGGAGGAGACCCAGTACTTC. Translated, it gives CSAGREETQYF.

This clonotype was counted many times. The chain combines TRBV4-1 with TRBJ1-2, with D perhaps matching TRBD1 (5 bases). Germline V CDR1 and CDR2: MGHRA, YSYEKL. The CDR3 consists of 13 residues. Between the trimmed V and J ends, which lost 1 base and 8 bases, there was a span of 11 bases. CDR3 protein: CASSQVVGGGYTF. In nucleotides, the CDR3 is TGCGCCAGCAGCCAAGTGGTCGGGGGAGGCTACACCTTC.

This clonotype was recorded many times. This sequence joins TRBV20-1 and TRBJ2-7; the D gene is possibly TRBD2 (5 bases). Trimming took 4 bases from V and 5 from J, leaving 15 bases between them. From germline, CDR1 is DFQATT and CDR2 SNEGSKA (reference sequence). This CDR3 has 13 residues. Here the CDR3 reads CSAKVPGGHEQYV. CDR3 sequence (DNA): TGCAGTGCTAAGGTACCCGGAGGCCACGAGCAGTACGTC.

A few counts support this clonotype. The chain joins TRBV7-8 to TRBJ2-7, with D possibly TRBD2 on 5 matching bases. The V gene lost 5 bases and the J gene lost 6 bases, with 11 bases spanning the gap. CDR3 length equals 12 residues. Germline CDR1 and CDR2: SGHVS and FQNEAQ. The CDR3 DNA reads as TGTGCCAGCAGCGGGATGAGGGTCGAGCAGTACTTC. Translation: CASSGMRVEQYF.

This clonotype was counted many times. The rearrangement joins TRBV20-1 to TRBJ2-5, with D possibly TRBD1 on 6 matching bases. Per germline, CDR1 DFQATT and CDR2 SNEGSKA (reference sequence). The CDR3 extends over 11 amino acids. V was cut by 7 bases and J by 4 bases, with 10 bases left in between. Written as DNA, the CDR3 is TGCAGTGTGGTACAGGGAGAGACCCAGTACTTC. Translation gives CSVVQGETQYF.

This clonotype was seen many times. V is TRBV18 and J is TRBJ2-7, with D unresolved. V lost 5 bases to trimming and J lost 3 bases, with 14 bases between them. The CDR3 is made up of 14 amino acids. The germline gives CDR1 KGHSH, CDR2 LQKENI. The CDR3 is CASSLTELLYEQYF. The CDR3 nucleotides read TGTGCCAGCTCATTGACGGAACTTCTCTACGAGCAGTACTTC.

The sample holds many counts of this clonotype. The chain is built from TRBV29-1 and TRBJ1-2; TRBD1 might be the D (6 bases). Germline CDR1 and CDR2: SQVTM and ANQGSEA. The CDR3 spans 14 residues. V was trimmed by 3 bases and J by 0 bases, leaving 11 bases between them. This chain's CDR3 is CSVEDSQANYGYTF. In DNA form, the CDR3 reads TGCAGCGTTGAGGACAGCCAAGCTAACTATGGCTACACCTTC.

This clonotype appeared many times. V gene TRBV24-1 combines with J gene TRBJ2-1; 8 bases map to TRBD2. Unmatched junction bases numbered 13, after V lost 4 bases and J lost 3 bases. CDR1 KGHDR and CDR2 SFDVKD come from the germline V gene. The CDR3 covers 18 residues. This CDR3 is CATSDTDPLGGGYNEQFF. The CDR3 DNA reads TGTGCCACCAGTGACACGGACCCGCTCGGGGGGGGCTACAATGAGCAGTTCTTC.

The gene calls are TRBV19 and TRBJ2-3; D is uncertain. V was cut by 2 bases and J by 2 bases, with 11 bases left in between. This CDR3 contains 15 residues. CDR1 and CDR2 from the germline V gene are LNHDA and SQIVND (reference sequence). The CDR3 sequence is CASSIRGSITDTQYF. CDR3 coding DNA: TGTGCCAGTAGTATACGTGGCAGTATCACAGATACGCAGTATTTT.

This clonotype was counted a few times. The chain joins TRBV15 to TRBJ1-5; D not certain. The CDR3 runs to 13 residues. Trimming stripped 0 bases from V and 6 bases from J, with 6 bases between. Germline CDR1 LNHNV, CDR2 YYDKDF (reference sequence). CDR3 DNA sequence: TGTGCCACCAGCAGAGACCCGGGTCAGCCCCAGCATTTT. Its translation: CATSRDPGQPQHF.

This rearrangement joins TRBV28 to TRBJ2-2; D is unresolved. Trimming removed 5 bases from V and 10 bases from J, with 11 bases in between. The germline V gene has CDR1 MDHEN and CDR2 SYDVKM. The CDR3 loop spans 12 amino acids. CDR3 sequence: CASSPRPLELFF. CDR3 nucleotide sequence: TGTGCCAGCAGTCCCCGTCCCCTGGAGCTGTTTTTT. The whole variable domain, filled in from reference TRBV28 and TRBJ2-2, reads DVKVTQSSRYLVKRTGEKVFLECVQDMDHENMFWYRQDPGLGLRLIYFSYDVKMKEKGDIPEGYSVSREKKERFSLILESASTNQTSMYLCASSPRPLELFFGEGSRLTVL.

The sample holds many counts of this clonotype. V usage is TRBV20-1 and J usage is TRBJ2-5; possibly TRBD2 for D (6 bases). The V gene lost 3 bases and the J gene lost 5 bases, with 13 bases spanning the gap. Per the germline V gene, CDR1 is DFQATT and CDR2 is SNEGSKA (reference sequence). This CDR3 is 13 amino acids long. CDR3 protein: CSASIQAGETQYF. The CDR3 DNA reads TGCAGTGCTAGCATCCAGGCGGGGGAGACCCAGTACTTC.

V gene TRBV20-1 combines with J gene TRBJ2-7; 10 nucleotides agree with TRBD2. Looked up from germline, CDR1 is DFQATT and CDR2 is SNEGSKA (reference sequence). Trimming cost V 7 bases and J 0 bases; bases outside gene matches: 15. The CDR3 sequence is 17 residues long. CDR3 sequence: CSVGFRLAGDSSYEQYV. The DNA of the CDR3 is TGCAGTGTGGGGTTTCGGCTAGCGGGGGATAGCTCCTACGAGCAGTACGTC.

This clonotype was detected a few times. The chain employs TRBV19 and TRBJ1-1, with D perhaps matching TRBD1 (5 bases). V was shortened by 5 bases and J by 1 base, with 14 bases between the two germline ends. Germline CDR1 is LNHDA and CDR2 is SQIVND (reference sequence). The CDR3 runs to 15 residues. CDR3 sequence: CASSFPGSSNTEAFF. The CDR3 coding sequence is TGTGCCAGTAGTTTCCCAGGGAGTTCGAACACTGAAGCTTTCTTT.

This clonotype has a count of ten or more. The chain couples TRBV7-9 to TRBJ2-1; maybe TRBD1 (5 bases). CDR3 length: 16 amino acids. Germline V lookup: CDR1 SEHNR, CDR2 FQNEAQ (reference sequence). V dropped 2 bases and J dropped 5 bases, with 16 bases sitting between them. The CDR3 is CASSLFGRVMHNEQFF. For the CDR3, the DNA is TGTGCCAGCAGCTTATTTGGCAGGGTCATGCACAATGAGCAGTTCTTC.

This clonotype was found many times. This chain connects TRBV6-1 to TRBJ1-4; maybe TRBD1 (5 bases). CDR1 is MNHNS, CDR2 SASEGT, per germline. The CDR3 contains 14 residues. The V end lost 5 bases, the J end lost 7 bases, and 14 bases lay between the germline ends. Here the CDR3 DNA reads TGTGCCAGCAGTACCGTTAGGGACGGTGAAAAACTGTTTTTT. It translates to CASSTVRDGEKLFF.

A few counts support this clonotype. The V and J genes are TRBV3-1 and TRBJ2-2, with TRBD1 as a possible D gene (5 bases). The germline V gene has CDR1 LGHDT and CDR2 YNNKEL (reference sequence). V lost 1 base and J lost 4, with 7 bases in between. The CDR3 has 14 residues. The CDR3 region is CASSQVDSTGELFF. CDR3 coding DNA: TGTGCCAGCAGCCAAGTTGACAGCACCGGGGAGCTGTTTTTT.

This clonotype was observed at least ten times. V gene TRBV7-9 combines with J gene TRBJ2-3; D remains unclear. The CDR3 has 13 residues. V was pared by 3 bases and J by 4 bases, with 8 bases between. Germline V lookup: CDR1 SEHNR, CDR2 FQNEAQ (reference sequence). This CDR3 is CASSFFGADTQYF. DNA of the CDR3: TGTGCCAGCAGCTTCTTTGGGGCAGATACGCAGTATTTT.

The table lists this clonotype with many counts. The chain has TRBV20-1 and TRBJ2-7; D might be TRBD1 (5 bases). This CDR3 has 14 amino acids. The germline V and J ends were trimmed by 1 base and 5 bases, with 15 bases remaining between them. The germline V gene has CDR1 DFQATT and CDR2 SNEGSKA (reference sequence). The DNA of the CDR3 is TGCAGTGCTAGAGTAGCTCAGGGCATTGACGAGCAGTACTTC. It specifies CSARVAQGIDEQYF.

This clonotype was detected a few times. The chain couples TRBV6-5 to TRBJ2-2; no reliable D call. Germline V gives CDR1 MNHEY, CDR2 SVGAGI. The V end was cut by 4 bases, the J end by 4 bases, with 13 bases between. CDR3 length: 15 amino acids. The CDR3 region has the DNA TGTGCCAGCAGTTGGGTCATCTCGGGCACCGGGGAGCTGTTTTTT. It translates to CASSWVISGTGELFF.

This clonotype was picked up a small number of times. This chain uses TRBV5-1 with TRBJ2-7; TRBD1 or TRBD2 may be the D gene (5 bases each). The CDR3 spans 14 residues. V shed 4 bases and J shed 2 bases, with 13 bases lying between them. CDR1 and CDR2 from the germline V gene are SGHRS and YFSETQ. The CDR3 loop is CASSPGTTAYEQYF. In DNA, the CDR3 is TGCGCCAGCAGCCCAGGGACCACCGCCTACGAGCAGTACTTC. The full variable domain, in which reference TRBV5-1 and TRBJ2-7 provide the parts outside the CDR3, is KAGVTQTPRYLIKTRGQQVTLSCSPISGHRSVSWYQQTPGQGLQFLFEYFSETQRNKGNFPGRFSGRQFSNSRSEMNVSTLELGDSALYLCASSPGTTAYEQYFGPGTRLTVT.

This clonotype was seen a few times. The chain has TRBV2 and TRBJ2-7, with D possibly TRBD1 on 5 matching bases. This CDR3 has 16 residues. Looked up from germline, CDR1 is SNHLY and CDR2 is FYNNEI. With 1 base removed from V and 1 base from J, the gap between germline ends came to 14 bases. For the CDR3, the DNA is TGTGCCAGCAGTGAAGAATACAGGTCCTATTCCTACGAGCAGTACTTC. Its translation is CASSEEYRSYSYEQYF.

This clonotype was counted a few times. The chain couples TRBV20-1 to TRBJ2-5; perhaps D is TRBD1 or TRBD2 (6 bases each). The CDR3 consists of 15 residues. Trimming cost V 6 bases and J 4 bases, with 21 bases left between them. Germline V CDR1 and CDR2: DFQATT, SNEGSKA (reference sequence). CDR3 nucleotides: TGCAGTGCGCCAGGGGTTGTGGCGGGAATAGAGACCCAGTACTTC. Protein: CSAPGVVAGIETQYF.

This clonotype has just a few counts. V usage is TRBV9 and J usage is TRBJ2-2; 9 bases are a match to TRBD2. The CDR3 covers 16 residues. Germline CDR1 reads SGDLS; CDR2 reads YYNGEE. V gave up 0 bases and J gave up 7 bases; unmatched junction bases: 7. The CDR3 DNA reads TGTGCCAGCAGCGTAGGTGCGACTAGCGGTCTCGGGGAGCTGTTTTTT. This gives the protein CASSVGATSGLGELFF.

The chain carries TRBV20-1 and TRBJ1-1, with 10 bases lining up with TRBD1. The germline CDR1 and CDR2 sequences are DFQATT and SNEGSKA (reference sequence). The CDR3 loop spans 12 amino acids. V lost 6 bases, J lost 7 bases, and 5 bases stayed unmatched. CDR3 region: CSAPGQGVEAFF. The CDR3 DNA sequence: TGCAGTGCACCTGGACAGGGGGTTGAAGCTTTCTTT.